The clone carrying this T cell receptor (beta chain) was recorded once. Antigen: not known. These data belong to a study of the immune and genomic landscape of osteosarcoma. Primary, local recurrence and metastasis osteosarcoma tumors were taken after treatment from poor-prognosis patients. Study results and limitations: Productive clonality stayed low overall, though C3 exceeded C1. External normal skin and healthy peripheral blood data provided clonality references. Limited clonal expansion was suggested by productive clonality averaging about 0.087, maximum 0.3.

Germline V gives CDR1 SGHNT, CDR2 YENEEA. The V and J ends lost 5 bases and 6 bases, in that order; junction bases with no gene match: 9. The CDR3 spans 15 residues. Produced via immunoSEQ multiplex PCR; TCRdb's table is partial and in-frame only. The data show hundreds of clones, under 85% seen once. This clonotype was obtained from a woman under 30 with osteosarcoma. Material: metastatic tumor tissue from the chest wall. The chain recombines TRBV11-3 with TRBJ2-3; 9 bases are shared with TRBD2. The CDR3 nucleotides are TGTGCCAGCAGCCCCCCCAAGAGCGGGGGGGATACGCAGTATTTT. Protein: CASSPPKSGGDTQYF.